These 9 T cell receptor beta chains originate from one sample sequenced in a study of PD-1 blockade in classical Hodgkin lymphoma. The method was immunoSEQ multiplex PCR; TCRdb's version includes in-frame clones alone and lacks a portion of them. There are about 31,000 clones in the sample; just over 70% occur only once, and less than 4% lies in the top ten. Every patient relapsed after autologous stem cell transplantation, and brentuximab vedotin exposure varied. The source material was peripheral blood mononuclear cells (PBMCs), sampled before the second cycle of nivolumab. These receptors all stem from a human donor with classical Hodgkin lymphoma.

The chain is built from TRBV6-5 and TRBJ2-3; no firm D call. The CDR3 length is 13 residues. The V gene's germline CDR1 is MNHEY and CDR2 SVGAGI. V lost 11 bases and J 1 base, leaving 13 bases between the germline ends. The CDR3 spells CAARRHGTDTQYF. CDR3 coding DNA: TGTGCCGCCCGTCGACACGGCACAGATACGCAGTATTTT.

The rearrangement joins TRBV4-1 to TRBJ1-2; the match to TRBD1 covers 8 bases. CDR1 and CDR2 from the germline V gene are MGHRA and YSYEKL. The CDR3 has 14 residues. The V segment lost 1 base and the J segment 8 bases; nucleotides outside the gene matches: 6. The CDR3 loop is CASSQVDRVGGYTF. The CDR3 bases are TGCGCCAGCAGCCAAGTGGACAGGGTAGGAGGCTACACCTTC.

The chain links TRBV5-1 to TRBJ2-5; the match to TRBD1 covers 7 bases. V was clipped by 3 bases and J by 1 base; unmatched bases: 3. CDR3 length equals 14 residues. Germline CDR1 SGHRS, CDR2 YFSETQ. CDR3 DNA: TGCGCCAGCAGCTCTGACAGGGCCCAAGAGACCCAGTACTTC. This sequence encodes CASSSDRAQETQYF. The variable domain in full, completed from reference TRBV5-1 and TRBJ2-5, reads KAGVTQTPRYLIKTRGQQVTLSCSPISGHRSVSWYQQTPGQGLQFLFEYFSETQRNKGNFPGRFSGRQFSNSRSEMNVSTLELGDSALYLCASSSDRAQETQYFGPGTRLLVL.

The chain uses TRBV6-6 and TRBJ1-2; D is ambiguous. The length of the CDR3 is 13 residues. Germline V gives CDR1 MNHNY, CDR2 SVGAGI (reference sequence). Trimming removed 6 bases from V and 4 bases from J, with 12 bases in between. DNA of the CDR3: TGTGCCAGCAGCCCCGGGCCAATCTATGGCTACACCTTC. As protein: CASSPGPIYGYTF.

The chain has TRBV30 and TRBJ1-2; D remains unclear. Trimming pared 3 bases from V and 7 bases from J, leaving 12 bases between. The CDR3 loop spans 12 amino acids. The germline V gene encodes CDR1 GTSNPN and CDR2 SVGIG (reference sequence). The CDR3 nucleotides read TGTGCCTGGAGCGATTTGAGTGGTGGCTACACCTTC. It is translated as CAWSDLSGGYTF.

This sequence joins TRBV19 and TRBJ2-7; TRBD1 might be the D (6 bases). V was pared by 3 bases and J by 3 bases, with 15 bases between. Germline lookup yields CDR1 LNHDA and CDR2 SQIVND (reference sequence). This CDR3 has 15 residues. The CDR3 bases are TGTGCCAGTAGTATCAAAGGACAGCACTTCTACGAGCAGTACTTC. Residues: CASSIKGQHFYEQYF.

V usage is TRBV6-5 and J usage is TRBJ1-4; 9 bases map to TRBD1. Germline CDR1 and CDR2: MNHEY and SVGAGI. CDR3 length: 13 residues. V trimming: 5 bases; J trimming: 7 bases; junction bases outside the gene matches: 2. CDR3 sequence: CASSKTGGEKLFF. CDR3 nucleotide sequence: TGTGCCAGCAGTAAGACAGGGGGTGAAAAACTGTTTTTT.

This chain connects TRBV7-2 to TRBJ2-7; no firm D call. Trimming took off 1 base at V and 3 bases at J, with 10 bases between the two ends. Germline loops: CDR1 SGHTA, CDR2 FQGNSA. The CDR3 totals 14 residues. The CDR3 bases are TGTGCCAGCAGCTTAGGCGGCAGAAACTACGAGCAGTACTTC. Protein: CASSLGGRNYEQYF.

This clone has just one count. This chain connects TRBV18 to TRBJ2-7; no reliable D call. This CDR3 is 13 amino acids long. V was clipped by 2 bases and J by 2 bases, with 7 bases between them. Germline V lookup: CDR1 KGHSH, CDR2 LQKENI. CDR3 in amino acids: CASSPDTPYEQYF. CDR3 in DNA: TGTGCCAGCTCACCAGACACACCCTACGAGCAGTACTTC.